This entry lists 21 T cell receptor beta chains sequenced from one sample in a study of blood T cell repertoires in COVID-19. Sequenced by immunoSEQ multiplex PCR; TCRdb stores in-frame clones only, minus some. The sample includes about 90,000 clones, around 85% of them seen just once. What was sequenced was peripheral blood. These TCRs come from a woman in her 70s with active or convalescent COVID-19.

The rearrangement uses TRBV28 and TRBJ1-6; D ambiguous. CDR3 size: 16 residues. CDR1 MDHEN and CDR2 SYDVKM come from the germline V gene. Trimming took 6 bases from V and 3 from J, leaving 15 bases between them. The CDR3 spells CASSADLGNYNSPLHF. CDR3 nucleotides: TGTGCCAGCAGCGCGGACTTAGGAAACTATAATTCACCCCTCCACTTT.

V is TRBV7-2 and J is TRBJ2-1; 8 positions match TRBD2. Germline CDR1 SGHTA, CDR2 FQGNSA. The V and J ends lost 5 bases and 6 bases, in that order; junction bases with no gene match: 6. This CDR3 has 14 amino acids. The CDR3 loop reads CASSRGRGVNEQFF. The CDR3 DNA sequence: TGTGCCAGCAGCCGGGGGCGGGGGGTCAATGAGCAGTTCTTC.

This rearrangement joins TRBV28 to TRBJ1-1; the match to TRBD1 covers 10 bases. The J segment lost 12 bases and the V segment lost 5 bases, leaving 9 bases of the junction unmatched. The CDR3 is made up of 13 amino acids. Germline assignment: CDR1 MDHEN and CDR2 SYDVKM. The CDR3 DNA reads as TGTGCCAGCAGTCTACCCGGGACAGGGGTATCTTTCTTT. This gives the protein CASSLPGTGVSFF.

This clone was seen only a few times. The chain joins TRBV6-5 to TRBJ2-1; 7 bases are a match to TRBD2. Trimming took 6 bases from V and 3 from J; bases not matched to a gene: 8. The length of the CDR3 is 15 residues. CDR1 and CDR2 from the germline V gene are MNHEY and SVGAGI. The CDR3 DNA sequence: TGTGCCAGCAGCCCCCAGCGGGGTTTCTACAATGAGCAGTTCTTC. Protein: CASSPQRGFYNEQFF.

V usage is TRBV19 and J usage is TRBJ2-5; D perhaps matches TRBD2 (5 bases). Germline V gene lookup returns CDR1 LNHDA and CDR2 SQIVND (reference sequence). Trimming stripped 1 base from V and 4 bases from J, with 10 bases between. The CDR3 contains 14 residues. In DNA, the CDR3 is TGTGCCAGTAGTATAGTGGCCAGCGGAGAGACCCAGTACTTC. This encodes CASSIVASGETQYF.

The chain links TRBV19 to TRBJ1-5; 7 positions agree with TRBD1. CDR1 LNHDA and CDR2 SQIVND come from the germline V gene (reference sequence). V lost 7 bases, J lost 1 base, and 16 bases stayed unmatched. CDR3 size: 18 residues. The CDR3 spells CASMAHPATGNSNQPQHF. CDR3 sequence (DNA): TGTGCCAGTATGGCTCACCCCGCGACAGGGAACAGCAATCAGCCCCAGCATTTT.

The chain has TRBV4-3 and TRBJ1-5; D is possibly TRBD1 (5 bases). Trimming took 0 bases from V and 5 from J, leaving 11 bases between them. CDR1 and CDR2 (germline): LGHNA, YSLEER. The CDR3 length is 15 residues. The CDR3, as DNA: TGCGCCAGCAGCCAAGATGGGGGGAGGGATCAGCCCCAGCATTTT. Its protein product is CASSQDGGRDQPQHF.

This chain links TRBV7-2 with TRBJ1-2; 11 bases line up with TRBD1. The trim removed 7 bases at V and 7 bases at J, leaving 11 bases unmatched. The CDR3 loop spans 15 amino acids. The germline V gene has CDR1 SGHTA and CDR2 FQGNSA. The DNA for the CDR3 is TGTGCCAGCAACACTCGCCAAGGACAGGGGGCTGGCTACACCTTC. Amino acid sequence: CASNTRQGQGAGYTF.

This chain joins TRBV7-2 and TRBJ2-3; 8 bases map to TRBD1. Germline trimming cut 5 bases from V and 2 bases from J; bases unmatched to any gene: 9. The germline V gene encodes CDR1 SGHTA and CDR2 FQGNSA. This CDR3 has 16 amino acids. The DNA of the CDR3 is TGTGCCAGCAGCCCGCAGGGACAGGTCCCCACAGATACGCAGTATTTT. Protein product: CASSPQGQVPTDTQYF.

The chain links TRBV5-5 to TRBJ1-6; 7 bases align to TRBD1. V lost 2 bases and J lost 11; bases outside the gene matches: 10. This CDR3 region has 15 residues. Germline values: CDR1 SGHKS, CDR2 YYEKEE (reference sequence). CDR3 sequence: CASSLPTGVAAPLHF. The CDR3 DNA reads TGTGCCAGCAGCTTACCCACAGGGGTAGCGGCACCCCTCCACTTT.

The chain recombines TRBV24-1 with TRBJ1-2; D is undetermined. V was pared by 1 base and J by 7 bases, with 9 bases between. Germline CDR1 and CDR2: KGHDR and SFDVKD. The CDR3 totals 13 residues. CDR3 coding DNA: TGTGCCACCAGTGATTTTTCGGGAGGTGGCTACACCTTC. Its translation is CATSDFSGGGYTF.

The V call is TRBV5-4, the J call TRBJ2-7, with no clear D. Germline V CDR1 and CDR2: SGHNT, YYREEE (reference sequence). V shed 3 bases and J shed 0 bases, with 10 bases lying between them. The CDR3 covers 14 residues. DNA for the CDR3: TGTGCCAGCAGCTCGACATCGAGCTCCTACGAGCAGTACTTC. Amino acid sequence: CASSSTSSSYEQYF.

Here the CDR3 DNA reads TGTGCCAGCAGCGTAAGTACAGGGGAGTCAGGCGAGCAGTTCTTC. It yields the protein CASSVSTGESGEQFF. The chain is built from TRBV9 and TRBJ2-1, with TRBD1 matching over 7 bases. The V gene's germline CDR1 is SGDLS and CDR2 YYNGEE. V lost 1 base and J lost 10; bases outside the gene matches: 11. This CDR3 is built from 15 residues.

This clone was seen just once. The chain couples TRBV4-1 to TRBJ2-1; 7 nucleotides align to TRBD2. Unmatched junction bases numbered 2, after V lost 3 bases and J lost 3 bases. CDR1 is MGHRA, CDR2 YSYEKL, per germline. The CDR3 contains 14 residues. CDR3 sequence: CASSQAGDYNEQFF. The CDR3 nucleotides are TGCGCCAGCAGCCAGGCGGGGGACTACAATGAGCAGTTCTTC.

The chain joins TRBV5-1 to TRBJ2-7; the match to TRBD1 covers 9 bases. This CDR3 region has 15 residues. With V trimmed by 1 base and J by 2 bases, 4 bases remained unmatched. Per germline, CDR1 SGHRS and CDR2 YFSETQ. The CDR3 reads CASSLSGQGPYEQYF. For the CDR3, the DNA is TGCGCCAGCAGCTTGTCCGGACAGGGGCCCTACGAGCAGTACTTC.

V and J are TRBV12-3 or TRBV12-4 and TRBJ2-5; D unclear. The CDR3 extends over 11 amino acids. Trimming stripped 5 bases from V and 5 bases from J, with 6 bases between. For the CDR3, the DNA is TGTGCCAGCAGTGCGAGGGAGACCCAGTACTTC. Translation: CASSARETQYF.

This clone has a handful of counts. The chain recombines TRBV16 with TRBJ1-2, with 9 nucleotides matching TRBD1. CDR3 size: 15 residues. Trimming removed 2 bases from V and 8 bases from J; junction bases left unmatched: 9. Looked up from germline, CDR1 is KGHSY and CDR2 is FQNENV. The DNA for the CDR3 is TGTGCCAGCAGCCAACCGATCGGGGACAGGGTCGGCTACACCTTC. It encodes CASSQPIGDRVGYTF. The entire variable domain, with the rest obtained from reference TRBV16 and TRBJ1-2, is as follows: GEEVAQTPKHLVRGEGQKAKLYCAPIKGHSYVFWYQQVLKNEFKFLISFQNENVFDETGMPKERFSAKCLPNSPCSLEIQATKLEDSAVYFCASSQPIGDRVGYTFGSGTRLTVV.

As DNA, the CDR3 is TGTGCCAGCAGCTTAGATCGGGTAGGGGTATATTCACCCCTCCACTTT. Translated, it gives CASSLDRVGVYSPLHF. The chain has TRBV11-3 and TRBJ1-6; tentative D call: TRBD1 (5 bases). Germline CDR1 and CDR2: SGHNT and YENEEA. V was pared by 0 bases and J by 8 bases, with 14 bases between. There are 16 residues in the CDR3.

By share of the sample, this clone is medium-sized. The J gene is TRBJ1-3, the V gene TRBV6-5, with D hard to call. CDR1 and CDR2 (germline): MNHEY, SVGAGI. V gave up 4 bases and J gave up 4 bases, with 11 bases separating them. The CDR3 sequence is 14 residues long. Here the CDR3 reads CASSLAGTGNTIYF. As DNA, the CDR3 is TGTGCCAGCAGTTTAGCGGGAACAGGAAACACCATATATTTT.

In nucleotides, the CDR3 is TGTGCCAGCAGCAAGTACTACCGGGAGACAGGGACCCCAACGGACACTGAAGCTTTCTTT. Encoded protein: CASSKYYRETGTPTDTEAFF. V usage is TRBV21-1 and J usage is TRBJ1-1; TRBD1 is the table's D call and was not checked against the DNA. TRBV21-1 is reported as a pseudogene. The CDR3 contains 20 residues.

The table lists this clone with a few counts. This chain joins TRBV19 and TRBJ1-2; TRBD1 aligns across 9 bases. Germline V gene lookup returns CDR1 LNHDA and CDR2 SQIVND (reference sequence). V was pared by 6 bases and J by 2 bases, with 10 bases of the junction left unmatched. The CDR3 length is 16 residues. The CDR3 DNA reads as TGTGCCAGTAGCCTCCAACTCGGACAGGGGAACTATGGCTACACCTTC. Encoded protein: CASSLQLGQGNYGYTF.